The T cell receptor beta chain described here comes from a study of T cells in Graves' hyperthyroidism and ophthalmopathy (dated by TCRdb to the late 2010s). Background on the whole study: Peripheral blood was collected at initial diagnosis, before any treatment. To identify distinguishing TCR V-J signatures, a discovery cohort of about 100 patients was used, comprising 43 with Graves' ophthalmopathy and 57 with stable Graves' hyperthyroidism. Prospective prediction of ophthalmopathy was tested in an independent validation cohort of fewer than 20 hyperthyroidism patients and 17 patients who later progressed to ophthalmopathy. For training and testing, the 100 or so patients in the discovery cohort were randomly divided in a 7:3 ratio. Following sampling, methimazole starting at 30 mg daily was given to hyperthyroidism patients, and high-dose intravenous methylprednisolone was given to ophthalmopathy patients. The study also compared thyroid tissue and blood T-cell repertoires from 6 or 7 Graves' hyperthyroidism patients. The paper describes TCR Vbeta CDR3 sequencing of fewer than 150 peripheral blood samples, made up of around 41 ophthalmopathy patients, some 80 hyperthyroidism patients and about 17 progressor patients.

Stable Graves' hyperthyroidism was defined as the absence of progression to ophthalmopathy over 18 months of follow-up. Hyperthyroidism patients were newly diagnosed, with disease duration under 2 months, and aged 18 to 65 years. The study excluded patients with uncontrolled infections, other autoimmune diseases, pregnancy or lactation. Diagnoses were based on clinical symptoms, serum thyroxine and TRAb, thyroid ultrasound and orbital computed tomography. PBMCs were separated from around 9.1 ml of fresh peripheral blood using Ficoll-Paque density gradient centrifugation. Total RNA was extracted using Trizol reagent, and RNA quality was assessed on an Agilent 2100 Bioanalyzer. Concerning this clonotype: Its antigen remains undetermined. Per-base qualities were not stored, and no clone one base away is much larger.

Broader findings and caveats from the paper: During validation, the model predicted progression to ophthalmopathy a median of around 7 months ahead of onset, with 60% to 71% sensitivity and roughly 75% specificity. Ophthalmopathy was separated from stable hyperthyroidism by a 13 V-J signature model, with over 85% sensitivity and around 81% specificity obtained in cross-validation and 80%/75% obtained in testing. Most expanded thyroid clonotypes (frequency above 0.001) were also found in blood, which suggests that blood repertoires may mirror thyroid immune responses. Sample size was not statistically predetermined, and investigators were not blinded to group allocation.

TCR beta CDR3 regions were amplified from RNA transcripts. For the first round of RT-PCR on the TCR CDR3, the HTBI primer set was used together with the Qiagen OneStep RT-PCR kit. A second multiplex PCR round built the libraries, followed by size selection and purification. The libraries were sequenced on an Illumina HiSeq2000 using paired-end 100 bp reads. The published analysis was carried out like this. SOAPnuke was used to process the raw data, removing reads that contained adapters or uncalled bases, had a mean Phred below 15, or lacked an exact match to the constant primer or identifier. High-quality paired reads were merged with COPE v1.2.5, and unique nucleotide sequences were defined as clonotypes. MiTCR v1.1 was used to align the clonotypes against IMGT TRBV, TRBD and TRBJ reference segments. The analysis included only V-J combinations with a frequency above 0.0001, which together covered approximately 99% of the repertoires. A TCS score was defined as the ratio of F50 (clonal expansion) to E x V (chaos), with BLOSUM62-based TCRdist applied between CDR3 peptides within each V-J. Welch's t-statistics and random forest reduced several hundred V-J features to 10 to 15, which were used in a naive Bayes classifier (R e1071). TCRdb's own reprocessing of the public reads used fastp at Q25 and MiXCR and kept productive beta chains. Each record represents a unique CDR3 protein, reported with the most common genes and DNA among its rows. TCRdb's processing, not the authors' own work, is the source of the V and J calls. The sample includes 380,000 or so distinct CDR3 sequences, with approximately 13% observed a single time. The ten largest clones represent around 23% of the sample.

CDR1 and CDR2, looked up from the germline V gene, are SGHTS and YDEGEE. From cysteine to phenylalanine, the CDR3 is 15 amino acids long. This entry keeps only the CDR3 DNA: 45 bases, framed from base 1. V is cut by 4 bases and J by 2 bases, and the space between the germline ends is 16 bases. The rearrangement joined TRBV5-8 to TRBJ2-7; the D gene identity is not certain. This clonotype originated in a woman aged 30 to 39 with Graves' hyperthyroidism. Sample: blood. The DNA is TGTGCCAGCAGCCCCATAGCTTATGGCCCCTACGAGCAGTACTTC. It translates as CASSPIAYGPYEQYF.